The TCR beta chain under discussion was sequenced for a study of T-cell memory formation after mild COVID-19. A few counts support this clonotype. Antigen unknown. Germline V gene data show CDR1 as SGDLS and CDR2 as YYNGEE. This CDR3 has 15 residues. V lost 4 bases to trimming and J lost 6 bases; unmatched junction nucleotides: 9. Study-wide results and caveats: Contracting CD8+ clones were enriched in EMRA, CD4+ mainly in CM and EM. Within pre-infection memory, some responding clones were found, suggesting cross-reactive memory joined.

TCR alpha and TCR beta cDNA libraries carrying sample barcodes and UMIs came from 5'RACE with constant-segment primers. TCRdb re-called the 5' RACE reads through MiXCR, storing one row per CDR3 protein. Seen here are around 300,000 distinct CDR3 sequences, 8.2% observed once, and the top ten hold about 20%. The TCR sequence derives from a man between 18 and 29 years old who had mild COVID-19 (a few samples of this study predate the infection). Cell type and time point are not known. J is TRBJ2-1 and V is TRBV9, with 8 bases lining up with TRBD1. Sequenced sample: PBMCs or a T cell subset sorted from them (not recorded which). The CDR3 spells CASSPRDRTSNEQFF. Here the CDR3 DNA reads TGTGCCAGCAGCCCCCGGGACAGGACCTCCAATGAGCAGTTCTTC.